This T cell receptor (beta chain) was obtained from a study of T-cell reconstitution after alpha-beta-depleted transplantation in children. V shed 0 bases and J shed 2 bases, with 17 bases lying between them. Germline-derived CDR1 and CDR2 are DFQATT and SNEGSKA (reference sequence). The CDR3 has 16 amino acids. Preparation of the TCRbeta library involved a method that used unique molecular identifiers. TCRdb itself ran the PCR reads through MiXCR, one entry per CDR3 protein. Altogether 500,000 to 750,000 distinct CDR3 sequences are present, 10% to 15% being singletons, with the ten largest covering 2% to 2.5%. Findings and caveats of the study: Recipient T cells and thymic progenitors that survived were the source of the high TCRbeta diversity seen at day 60 in some patients. One year post-transplant, T-cell counts and diversity were largely derived from T cells produced anew. Reportedly, only several hundred clones from non-depleted graft cells drove alpha-beta T-cell counts at about two months.

With respect to this clonotype: Antigen unknown.

The rearrangement uses TRBV20-1 and TRBJ2-7, with a weak D call TRBD2 (5 bases). This specimen consisted of PBMCs, mostly from graft donor cells, obtained 360 days after TCRalphabeta/CD19-depleted stem cell transplant. The sequence was obtained from a male patient younger than 18 who had a stem cell transplant for acute myeloid leukemia, so the T cells may come from the graft donor. The DNA of the CDR3 is TGCAGTGCTAGAGATCCTGTCGGGGTGCGCCCCTACGAGCAGTACTTC. It yields the protein CSARDPVGVRPYEQYF.